This T cell receptor beta chain was captured by sequencing in a study of regulatory T cells in long-lasting Graves disease. This clonotype was detected many times. Specified time point: newly diagnosed GD, antithyroid drugs for less than 3 months. From PBMCs, RNA was extracted and then used to make the TCR library. Germline-derived CDR1 and CDR2 are SGHRS and YFSETQ. This CDR3 is 14 amino acids long. V trimming: 4 bases; J trimming: 4 bases; junction bases outside the gene matches: 7. For TCR beta, libraries came from iRepertoire HTBI primers and Arm-PCR of CDR3 regions. MiXCR, applied by TCRdb to the multiplex PCR reads, yields one record per CDR3 protein. The table has some 250,000 distinct CDR3 sequences, 18% seen once. These records were also assigned to another study, of T cells in Graves' hyperthyroidism and ophthalmopathy. That work contributes: Expanded thyroid clonotypes (above 0.001) were mostly also found in blood.

The sequence was obtained from a woman aged 25 to 45 with Graves disease. Source: peripheral blood mononuclear cells (PBMCs), taken at new diagnosis, from a patient treated with antithyroid drugs. This rearrangement joins TRBV5-1 to TRBJ1-2; 7 nucleotides align to TRBD1. The CDR3 sequence: CASSPRGLRYGYTF. The CDR3 nucleotides are TGCGCCAGCAGCCCTAGGGGGCTGCGCTATGGCTACACCTTC.